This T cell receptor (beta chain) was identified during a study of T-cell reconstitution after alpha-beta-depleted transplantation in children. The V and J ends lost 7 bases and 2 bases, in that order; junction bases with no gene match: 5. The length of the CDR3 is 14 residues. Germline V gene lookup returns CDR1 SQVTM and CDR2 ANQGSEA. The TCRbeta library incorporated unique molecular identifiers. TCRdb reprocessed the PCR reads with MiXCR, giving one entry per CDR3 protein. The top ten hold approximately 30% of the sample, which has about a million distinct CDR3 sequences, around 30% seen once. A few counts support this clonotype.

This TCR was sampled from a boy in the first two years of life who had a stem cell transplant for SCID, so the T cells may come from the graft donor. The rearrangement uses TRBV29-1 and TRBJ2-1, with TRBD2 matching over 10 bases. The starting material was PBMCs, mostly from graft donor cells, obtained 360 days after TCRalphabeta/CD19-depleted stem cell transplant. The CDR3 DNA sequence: TGCAGCGCCTTAGCGGGGGGCCCCTACAATGAGCAGTTCTTC. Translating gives CSALAGGPYNEQFF.